This entry is about one TCR beta chain. Repertoires were generated with immunoSEQ multiplex PCR, while TCRdb's copy carries only in-frame clones and drops some. The sample contains approximately 200,000 clones, about 80% of which appear only once. These data are taken from a study of blood T cell repertoires in COVID-19. For the study at large: Sample material is recorded as cDNA or gDNA derived from T cells, B-cell-depleted T cells, or PBMCs.

Participants were aged roughly 18 to 100 years from about 25 US areas. Germline CDR1 MDHEN, CDR2 SYDVKM. The V gene end was trimmed by 6 bases and the J gene end by 5 bases; junction bases not matched to a gene: 15. The CDR3 is 16 amino acids. This receptor was obtained from a middle-aged woman with acute COVID-19. The specimen was PBMCs or T cells enriched from blood (not recorded which). The rearrangement uses TRBV28 and TRBJ2-7; 8 bases match TRBD1. The CDR3 DNA reads TGTGCCAGCAGACACCGAGACAGGGGCGGGCTGAACGAGCAGTACTTC. Residues: CASRHRDRGGLNEQYF.